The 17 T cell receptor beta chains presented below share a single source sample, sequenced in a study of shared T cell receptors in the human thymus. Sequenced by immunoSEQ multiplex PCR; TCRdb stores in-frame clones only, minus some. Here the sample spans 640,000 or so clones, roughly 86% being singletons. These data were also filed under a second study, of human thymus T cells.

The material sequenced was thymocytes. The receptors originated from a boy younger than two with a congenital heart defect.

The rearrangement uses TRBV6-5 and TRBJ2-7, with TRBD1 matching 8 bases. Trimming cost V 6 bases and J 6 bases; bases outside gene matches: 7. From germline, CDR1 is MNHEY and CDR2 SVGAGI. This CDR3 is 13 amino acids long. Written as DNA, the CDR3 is TGTGCCAGCAGCCCCGGACAGGGTAGCGAGCAGTACTTC. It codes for CASSPGQGSEQYF.

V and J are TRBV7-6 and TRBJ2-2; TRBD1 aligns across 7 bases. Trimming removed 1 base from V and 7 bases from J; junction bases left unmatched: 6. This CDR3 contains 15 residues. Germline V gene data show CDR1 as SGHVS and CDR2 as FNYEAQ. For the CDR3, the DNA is TGTGCCAGCAGCTTAGTCGCTCAGGGGGTCGGGGAGCTGTTTTTT. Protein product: CASSLVAQGVGELFF.

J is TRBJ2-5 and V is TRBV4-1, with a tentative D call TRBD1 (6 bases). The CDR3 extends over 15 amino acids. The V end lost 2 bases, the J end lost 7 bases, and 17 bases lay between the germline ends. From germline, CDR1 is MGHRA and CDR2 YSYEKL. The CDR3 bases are TGCGCCAGCAGCCAAAACGACAGGACCAGAGGGACCCAGTACTTC. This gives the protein CASSQNDRTRGTQYF.

The CDR3 spells CASSHREGYTF. For the CDR3, the DNA is TGTGCCAGCAGCCATAGGGAGGGCTACACCTTC. The chain combines TRBV6-6 with TRBJ1-2; D gene uncertain. CDR3 length: 11 amino acids. V dropped 6 bases and J dropped 8 bases, with 10 bases sitting between them. The germline CDR1 and CDR2 sequences are MNHNY and SVGAGI (reference sequence).

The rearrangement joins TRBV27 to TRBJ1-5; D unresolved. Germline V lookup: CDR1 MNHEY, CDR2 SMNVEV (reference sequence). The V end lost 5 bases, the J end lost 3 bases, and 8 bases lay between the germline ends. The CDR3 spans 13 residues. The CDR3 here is CASSPLYNQPQHF. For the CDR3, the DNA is TGTGCCAGCAGTCCCCTCTACAATCAGCCCCAGCATTTT.

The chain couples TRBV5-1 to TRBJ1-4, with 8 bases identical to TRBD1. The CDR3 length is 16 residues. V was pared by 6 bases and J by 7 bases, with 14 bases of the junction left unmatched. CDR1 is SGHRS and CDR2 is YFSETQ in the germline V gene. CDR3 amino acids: CASTPGQALSVEKLFF. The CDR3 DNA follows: TGCGCCAGCACCCCGGGACAGGCTTTATCGGTTGAAAAACTGTTTTTT. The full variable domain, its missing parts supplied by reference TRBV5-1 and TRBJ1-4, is KAGVTQTPRYLIKTRGQQVTLSCSPISGHRSVSWYQQTPGQGLQFLFEYFSETQRNKGNFPGRFSGRQFSNSRSEMNVSTLELGDSALYLCASTPGQALSVEKLFFGSGTQLSVL.

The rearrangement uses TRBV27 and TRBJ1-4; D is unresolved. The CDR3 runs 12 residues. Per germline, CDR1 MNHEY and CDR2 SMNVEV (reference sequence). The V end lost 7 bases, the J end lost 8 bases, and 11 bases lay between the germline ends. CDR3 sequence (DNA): TGTGCCAGCATAGCGTCAAAGGAAAAACTGTTTTTT. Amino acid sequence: CASIASKEKLFF.

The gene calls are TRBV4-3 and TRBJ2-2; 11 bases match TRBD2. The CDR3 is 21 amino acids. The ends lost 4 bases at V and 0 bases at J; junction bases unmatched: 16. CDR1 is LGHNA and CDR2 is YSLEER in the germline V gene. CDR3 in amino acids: CASSPSGVAGGTLTNTGELFF. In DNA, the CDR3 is TGCGCCAGCAGCCCTTCAGGGGTAGCGGGAGGGACACTTACGAACACCGGGGAGCTGTTTTTT.

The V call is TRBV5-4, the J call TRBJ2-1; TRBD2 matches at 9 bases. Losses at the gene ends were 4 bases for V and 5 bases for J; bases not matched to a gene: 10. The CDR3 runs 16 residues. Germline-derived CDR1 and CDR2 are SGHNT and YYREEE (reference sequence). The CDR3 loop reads CASSIRAGGLDNEQFF. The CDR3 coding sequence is TGTGCCAGCAGCATACGAGCGGGGGGCCTCGACAATGAGCAGTTCTTC. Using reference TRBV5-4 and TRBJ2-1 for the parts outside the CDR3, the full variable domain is ETGVTQSPTHLIKTRGQQVTLRCSSQSGHNTVSWYQQALGQGPQFIFQYYREEENGRGNFPPRFSGLQFPNYSSELNVNALELDDSALYLCASSIRAGGLDNEQFFGPGTRLTVL.

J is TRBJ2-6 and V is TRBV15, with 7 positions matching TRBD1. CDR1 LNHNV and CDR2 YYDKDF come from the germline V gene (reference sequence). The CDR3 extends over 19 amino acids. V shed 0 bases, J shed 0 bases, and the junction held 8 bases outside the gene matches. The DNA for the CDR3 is TGTGCCACCAGCAGAGACCCCGGGACAGCAACCTCTGGGGCCAACGTCCTGACTTTC. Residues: CATSRDPGTATSGANVLTF.

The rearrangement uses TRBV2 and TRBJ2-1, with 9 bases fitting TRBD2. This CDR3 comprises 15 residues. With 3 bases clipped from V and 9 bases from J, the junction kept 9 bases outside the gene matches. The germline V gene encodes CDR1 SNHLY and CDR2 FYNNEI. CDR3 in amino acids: CASSEGASGDREQFF. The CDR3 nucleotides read TGTGCCAGCAGTGAGGGCGCTAGCGGGGACCGTGAGCAGTTCTTC.

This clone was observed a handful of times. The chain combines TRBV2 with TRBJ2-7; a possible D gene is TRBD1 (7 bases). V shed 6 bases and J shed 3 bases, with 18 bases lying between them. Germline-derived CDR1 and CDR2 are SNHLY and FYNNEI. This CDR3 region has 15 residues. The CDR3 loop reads CASRCDREVIYEQYF. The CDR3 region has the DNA TGTGCCAGCAGATGCGACAGGGAGGTAATCTACGAGCAGTACTTC. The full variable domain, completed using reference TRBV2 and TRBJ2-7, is EPEVTQTPSHQVTQMGQEVILRCVPISNHLYFYWYRQILGQKVEFLVSFYNNEISEKSEIFDDQFSVERPDGSNFTLKIRSTKLEDSAMYFCASRCDREVIYEQYFGPGTRLTVT.

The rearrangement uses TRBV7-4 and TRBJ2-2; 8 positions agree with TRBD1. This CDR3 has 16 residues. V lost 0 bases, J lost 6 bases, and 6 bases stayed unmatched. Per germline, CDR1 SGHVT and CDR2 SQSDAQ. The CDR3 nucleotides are TGTGCCAGCAGCTTAGCGGGACAGGTAGAGGCCGGGGAGCTGTTTTTT. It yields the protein CASSLAGQVEAGELFF.

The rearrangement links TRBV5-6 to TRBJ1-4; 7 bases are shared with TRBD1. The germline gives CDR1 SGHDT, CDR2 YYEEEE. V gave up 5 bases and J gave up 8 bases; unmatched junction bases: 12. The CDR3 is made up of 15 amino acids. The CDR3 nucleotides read TGTGCCAGCAGTCGACAGGGTTCCAGTGTGGAAAAACTGTTTTTT. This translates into CASSRQGSSVEKLFF.

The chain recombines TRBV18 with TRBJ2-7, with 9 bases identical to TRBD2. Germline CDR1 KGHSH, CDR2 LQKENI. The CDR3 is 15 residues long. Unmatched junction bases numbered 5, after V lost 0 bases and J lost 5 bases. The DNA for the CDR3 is TGTGCCAGCTCACCACCTGCTAGCGGGAACAACGAGCAGTACTTC. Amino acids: CASSPPASGNNEQYF.

CDR3 protein: CASSLCRGQGHLETQYF. The CDR3 DNA reads as TGCGCCAGCAGCTTGTGTCGAGGACAGGGGCACTTGGAGACCCAGTACTTC. The chain recombines TRBV5-1 with TRBJ2-5; 9 nucleotides line up with TRBD1. CDR1 and CDR2 from the germline V gene are SGHRS and YFSETQ. The CDR3 is 17 amino acids. Unmatched junction bases numbered 12, after V lost 1 base and J lost 5 bases.

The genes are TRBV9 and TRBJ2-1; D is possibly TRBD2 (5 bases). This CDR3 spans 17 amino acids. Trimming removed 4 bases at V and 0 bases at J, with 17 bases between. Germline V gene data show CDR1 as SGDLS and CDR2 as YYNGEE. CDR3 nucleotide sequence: TGTGCCAGCAGCCCCCTGGGTGGGAGAAGCTCCTACAATGAGCAGTTCTTC. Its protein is CASSPLGGRSSYNEQFF. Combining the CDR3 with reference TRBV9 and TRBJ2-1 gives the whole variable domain DSGVTQTPKHLITATGQRVTLRCSPRSGDLSVYWYQQSLDQGLQFLIQYYNGEERAKGNILERFSAQQFPDLHSELNLSSLELGDSALYFCASSPLGGRSSYNEQFFGPGTRLTVL.